The present entry profiles one T cell receptor beta chain with its context. As yet, its antigen is unknown. Only in-frame clones appear in the TCRdb table, and some are missing; sequencing was by immunoSEQ multiplex PCR. The sample includes about 93,000 clones, about 93% seen only once; the top ten take around 0.49%. The data originate from a study of graft-versus-host responses after intestinal transplantation. Study at large: Recipients uniformly received anti-thymocyte globulin induction, followed by tacrolimus and steroids for approximately 3 years.

The germline CDR1 and CDR2 sequences are SGHDN and FVKESK. The V end lost 4 bases, the J end lost 1 base, and 15 bases lay between the germline ends. CDR3 length: 16 residues. Study results and caveats: Where graft-donor T cell macrochimerism was present, patients had high graft-versus-host to host-versus-graft clonal ratios in allografts. Peak levels of circulating GvH clones tracked with early post-transplant HvG declines. Present in recipient marrow, GvH clones included some that appeared first in ileum or blood.

The chain has TRBV14 and TRBJ2-3; D remains unclear. The sequence was collected from a human donor who received an intestinal transplant. Sequenced here: unstimulated CD8+ T cells sorted from spleen or lymph node cells, sampled before intestinal transplant. The CDR3 sequence: CASSPISILGTDTQYF. In DNA form, the CDR3 reads TGTGCCAGCAGCCCAATTAGCATTCTCGGCACAGATACGCAGTATTTT.